Below are 25 T cell receptor beta chains sequenced from a single sample in a study of blood T cells in healthy people across ages. Using a J-beta primer mix together with a sample-barcoded 5' primer, a second PCR was run for roughly 7 to 12 cycles. Each CDR3 protein gets one entry after TCRdb re-called the 5' RACE reads with MiXCR. The table shows 650,000 to 1,000,000 distinct CDR3 sequences, with 35% to 40% occurring only once. The specimen sequenced was blood. The source of these receptors is a man aged 18 to 35 in good health.

The rearrangement joins TRBV7-9 to TRBJ2-5; D is possibly TRBD2 (5 bases). CDR1 is SEHNR, CDR2 FQNEAQ, per germline (reference sequence). V lost 4 bases and J lost 4, with 10 bases in between. CDR3 length: 13 residues. The CDR3 DNA is TGTGCCAGCAGCTACGACTATCGAGAGACCCAGTACTTC. Amino acids: CASSYDYRETQYF. The full variable domain, rest sourced from reference TRBV7-9 and TRBJ2-5, is DTGVSQNPRHKITKRGQNVTFRCDPISEHNRLYWYRQTLGQGPEFLTYFQNEAQLEKSRLLSDRFSAERPKGSFSTLEIQRTEQGDSAMYLCASSYDYRETQYFGPGTRLLVL.

This clonotype was recorded a few times. This sequence joins TRBV12-3 or TRBV12-4 and TRBJ1-4, with 9 bases that match TRBD1. The CDR3 runs 14 residues. V lost 3 bases, J lost 6 bases, and 2 bases stayed unmatched. For the CDR3, the DNA is TGTGCCAGCAGTTTTAGGACAGGGGATGAAAAACTGTTTTTT. Translation: CASSFRTGDEKLFF.

The chain has TRBV5-1 and TRBJ2-1; the match to TRBD2 covers 11 bases. The CDR3 has 16 amino acids. Germline V gene data show CDR1 as SGHRS and CDR2 as YFSETQ. V dropped 1 base and J dropped 9; count of bases not matched to a gene: 9. CDR3 DNA sequence: TGCGCCAGCAGCTTGCAATCACTAGCGGGAGAGGGTGAGCAGTTCTTC. Residues: CASSLQSLAGEGEQFF.

The V call is TRBV7-8, the J call TRBJ2-4; D might be TRBD1 (6 bases). The germline V and J ends were trimmed by 5 bases and 15 bases, with 14 bases remaining between them. The CDR3 length is 11 residues. Germline V CDR1 and CDR2: SGHVS, FQNEAQ. The CDR3, as DNA: TGTGCCAGCAGCCAGACAGGATTAGTGTACTTC. Amino acids: CASSQTGLVYF. The whole variable domain, remainder taken from reference TRBV7-8 and TRBJ2-4, is GAGVSQSPRYKVAKRGQDVALRCDPISGHVSLFWYQQALGQGPEFLTYFQNEAQLDKSGLPSDRFFAERPEGSVSTLKIQRTQQEDSAVYLCASSQTGLVYFGAGTRLSVL.

The rearrangement uses TRBV3-1 and TRBJ1-1; 7 bases align to TRBD1. CDR1 is LGHDT and CDR2 is YNNKEL in the germline V gene (reference sequence). The CDR3 loop spans 14 amino acids. V dropped 4 bases and J dropped 7; count of bases not matched to a gene: 9. The CDR3 DNA reads TGTGCCAGCAGCCTCGGACAGGATATTAATGAAGCTTTCTTT. This translates into CASSLGQDINEAFF.

The chain has TRBV7-9 and TRBJ1-5; D is unclear. In germline, CDR1 is SEHNR, CDR2 FQNEAQ (reference sequence). V lost 1 base and J lost 7, with 20 bases in between. CDR3 size: 17 residues. The CDR3 loop is CASSLGITASTGQPQHF. In nucleotides, the CDR3 is TGTGCCAGCAGCTTAGGGATTACAGCGTCGACCGGGCAGCCCCAGCATTTT. Complete variable domain (other parts from reference TRBV7-9 and TRBJ1-5): DTGVSQNPRHKITKRGQNVTFRCDPISEHNRLYWYRQTLGQGPEFLTYFQNEAQLEKSRLLSDRFSAERPKGSFSTLEIQRTEQGDSAMYLCASSLGITASTGQPQHFGDGTRLSIL.

The rearrangement links TRBV5-1 to TRBJ2-7; no firm D call. CDR3 length equals 15 residues. Deletions cut 4 bases from V and 0 bases from J, with 14 bases between. CDR1 and CDR2 (germline): SGHRS, YFSETQ. CDR3 DNA sequence: TGCGCCAGCAGCCCATTCAACCCTAGCTCCTACGAGCAGTACTTC. Translated: CASSPFNPSSYEQYF. Complete variable domain (other parts from reference TRBV5-1 and TRBJ2-7): KAGVTQTPRYLIKTRGQQVTLSCSPISGHRSVSWYQQTPGQGLQFLFEYFSETQRNKGNFPGRFSGRQFSNSRSEMNVSTLELGDSALYLCASSPFNPSSYEQYFGPGTRLTVT.

The chain joins TRBV6-1 to TRBJ2-4; D gene ambiguous. Trimming removed 6 bases from V and 9 bases from J, with 15 bases in between. Germline lookup yields CDR1 MNHNS and CDR2 SASEGT. The CDR3 has 13 residues. The CDR3 bases are TGTGCCAGCAGGGATCTATACGGGTTCATTCAGTACTTC. It is translated as CASRDLYGFIQYF.

This clonotype was seen just once. Sequence at one end of the junction differs from germline and may be a read error. The chain combines TRBV2 with TRBJ1-5, with TRBD1 identical over 11 bases. CDR3 length: 16 residues. CDR1 and CDR2 from the germline V gene are SNHLY and FYNNEI. CDR3 sequence (DNA): TGTGCTAGCAGTTCTCCGGGACAGGGGGTCGCTCAGCCCCAGCATTTT. Translation: CASSSPGQGVAQPQHF.

This clonotype appeared a few times. The junction and the germline gene differ at one end; a read error may be behind it. The V gene is TRBV11-2, the J gene TRBJ2-2; 7 positions agree with TRBD1. The CDR3 is made up of 15 amino acids. CDR1 is SGHAT, CDR2 FQNNGV, per germline. CDR3 amino acids: CASRKQGTNTGELFF. In DNA form, the CDR3 reads TGCGCCAGCAGAAAACAGGGGACAAACACCGGGGAGCTGTTTTTT.

To note about this clonotype: An end of the junction does not agree with germline; a read error may underlie this. The chain joins TRBV18 to TRBJ2-3; the match to TRBD2 covers 8 bases. Germline V gives CDR1 KGHSH, CDR2 LQKENI. This CDR3 is 16 amino acids long. CDR3 loop: CASSPRTSFDADAQYF. For the CDR3, the DNA is TGTGCCAGCTCACCTCGGACTAGCTTCGATGCAGATGCGCAGTATTTT.

This clonotype was counted a single time. The V gene is TRBV12-3 or TRBV12-4, the J gene TRBJ2-3, with 7 bases that match TRBD1. J was trimmed by 15 bases and V by 5 bases; bases with no gene match: 20. The CDR3 is 15 residues long. Written as DNA, the CDR3 is TGTGCCAGCAGTCACGACAGGGCTAGCACAGATGCGGAATATTTT. This encodes CASSHDRASTDAEYF.

This chain connects TRBV27 to TRBJ1-5; D is unresolved. The CDR3 is 14 amino acids. V was pared by 0 bases and J by 6 bases, with 9 bases between. The germline V gene has CDR1 MNHEY and CDR2 SMNVEV (reference sequence). CDR3 DNA sequence: TGTGCCAGCAGTTTATCTGGGGTGGGTCAGCCCCAGCATTTT. Translated: CASSLSGVGQPQHF.

This clonotype was observed a few times. The chain combines TRBV6-6 with TRBJ2-5; no clear D. The V gene's germline CDR1 is MNHNY and CDR2 SVGAGI (reference sequence). The V end was cut by 5 bases, the J end by 1 base, with 14 bases between. The CDR3 length is 15 residues. CDR3 amino acids: CASSPRVFSQETQYF. The CDR3 coding sequence is TGTGCCAGCAGTCCAAGGGTTTTTTCCCAAGAGACCCAGTACTTC.

In its sample, this clonotype was seen a few times. This CDR3 is CSAMRVNRRVEYNEQFF. For the CDR3, the DNA is TGCAGTGCTATGAGAGTGAACAGGCGGGTGGAATACAATGAGCAGTTCTTC. The J gene is TRBJ2-1, the V gene TRBV20-1; D may correspond to TRBD1 or TRBD2 (5 bases each). The germline V and J ends were trimmed by 4 bases and 4 bases, with 23 bases remaining between them. Germline V lookup: CDR1 DFQATT, CDR2 SNEGSKA (reference sequence). This CDR3 comprises 17 residues.

Note on this clonotype: With a much larger clone just one base away, this may be a read error. This chain links TRBV7-2 with TRBJ2-3; 9 bases fit TRBD2. CDR3 length equals 16 residues. CDR1 SGHTA and CDR2 FQGNSA come from the germline V gene. The CDR3 sequence: CDSSLPGTSYGPTQYF. CDR3 in DNA: TGTGACAGCAGCTTACCCGGGACTAGCTATGGACCTACGCAGTATTTT.

The chain is built from TRBV5-1 and TRBJ2-2; D perhaps matches TRBD1 (5 bases). This CDR3 is 14 amino acids long. Trimming pared 5 bases from V and 6 bases from J, leaving 14 bases between. CDR1 and CDR2 (germline): SGHRS, YFSETQ. The chain's CDR3 is CASRDVKGSGELFF. CDR3 in DNA: TGCGCCAGCAGAGACGTAAAGGGGTCCGGGGAGCTGTTTTTT.

Only a few counts were recorded for this clonotype. The J gene is TRBJ2-1, the V gene TRBV13; D might be TRBD2 (7 bases). Germline CDR1 is PRHDT and CDR2 is FYEKMQ (reference sequence). Trimming cost V 1 base and J 5 bases, with 12 bases left between them. CDR3 size: 15 residues. CDR3: CASSLEGGPNNEQFF. The CDR3 region has the DNA TGTGCCAGCAGCTTAGAGGGGGGGCCGAACAATGAGCAGTTCTTC.

The sample holds a few counts of this clonotype. This sequence joins TRBV4-2 and TRBJ2-7; 7 bases fit TRBD2. The CDR3 covers 16 residues. CDR1 and CDR2 from the germline V gene are LGHNA and YNFKEQ. The V and J ends lost 1 base and 0 bases, in that order; junction bases with no gene match: 6. The DNA for the CDR3 is TGTGCCAGCAGCCAAGTAGGAGCGGGGAGCTCCTACGAGCAGTACTTC. This codes for CASSQVGAGSSYEQYF.

The gene calls are TRBV12-3 or TRBV12-4 and TRBJ1-1, with D possibly TRBD1 on 6 matching bases. V lost 3 bases, J lost 4 bases, and 12 bases lay in between. This CDR3 comprises 14 residues. CDR3 sequence (DNA): TGTGCCAGCAGTTTGTCGGGGGCCTCCACTGAAGCTTTCTTT. This sequence encodes CASSLSGASTEAFF.

This clonotype has a handful of counts. The V and J genes are TRBV5-1 and TRBJ1-5; D is uncertain. The germline V and J ends were trimmed by 0 bases and 2 bases, with 9 bases remaining between them. Germline values: CDR1 SGHRS, CDR2 YFSETQ. The CDR3 is made up of 15 amino acids. CDR3 amino acids: CASSLDPSGNQPQHF. The CDR3, as DNA: TGCGCCAGCAGCTTGGACCCTTCGGGCAATCAGCCCCAGCATTTT.

The rearrangement uses TRBV5-1 and TRBJ1-1, with D possibly TRBD1 on 5 matching bases. V dropped 1 base and J dropped 6 bases, with 16 bases sitting between them. The germline CDR1 and CDR2 sequences are SGHRS and YFSETQ. The CDR3 is 15 residues long. The CDR3 DNA reads as TGCGCCAGCAGCTTGCGGGGACCCCGGGGGGCTGAAGCTTTCTTT. It translates to CASSLRGPRGAEAFF.

The rearrangement links TRBV12-3 or TRBV12-4 to TRBJ2-5; 8 nucleotides match TRBD2. The CDR3 spans 14 residues. V dropped 3 bases and J dropped 5; count of bases not matched to a gene: 5. In nucleotides, the CDR3 is TGTGCCAGCAGTTTTGCGACTAGCGACGAGACCCAGTACTTC. Its translation: CASSFATSDETQYF.

V is TRBV9 and J is TRBJ2-5; the D gene could be TRBD1 or TRBD2 (5 bases each). The CDR3 is 14 residues long. Germline V gene sequence: CDR1 SGDLS, CDR2 YYNGEE. Trimming took 4 bases from V and 2 from J, leaving 12 bases between them. The CDR3 nucleotides are TGTGCCAGCAGCCCAAACTGGGGGCAAGAGACCCAGTACTTC. Its protein product is CASSPNWGQETQYF.

The chain couples TRBV7-2 to TRBJ1-2; D is unclear. CDR3 size: 12 residues. V shed 5 bases and J shed 6 bases, with 10 bases lying between them. Germline lookup yields CDR1 SGHTA and CDR2 FQGNSA. CDR3 region: CASSGRRHGYTF. CDR3 sequence (DNA): TGTGCCAGCAGCGGACGCAGGCATGGCTACACCTTC.